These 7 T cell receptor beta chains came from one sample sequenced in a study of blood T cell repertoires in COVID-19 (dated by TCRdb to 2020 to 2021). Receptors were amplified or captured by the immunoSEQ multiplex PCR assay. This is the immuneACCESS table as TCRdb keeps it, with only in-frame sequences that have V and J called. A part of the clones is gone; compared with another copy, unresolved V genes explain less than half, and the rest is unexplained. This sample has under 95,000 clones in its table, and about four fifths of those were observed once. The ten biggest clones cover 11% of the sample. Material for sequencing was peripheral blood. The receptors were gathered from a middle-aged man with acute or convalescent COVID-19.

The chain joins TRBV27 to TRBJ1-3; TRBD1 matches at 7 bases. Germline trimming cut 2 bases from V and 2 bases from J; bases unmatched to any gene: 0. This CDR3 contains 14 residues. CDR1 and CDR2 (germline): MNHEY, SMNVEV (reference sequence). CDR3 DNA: TGTGCCAGCAGTTTAGACAGGGCTGGAAACACCATATATTTT. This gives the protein CASSLDRAGNTIYF.

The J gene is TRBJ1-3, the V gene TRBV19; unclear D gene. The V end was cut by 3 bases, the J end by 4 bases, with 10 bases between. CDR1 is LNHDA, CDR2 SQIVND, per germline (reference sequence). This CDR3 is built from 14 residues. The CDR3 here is CASSIGRAGNTIYF. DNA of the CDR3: TGTGCCAGTAGTATCGGTAGAGCCGGAAACACCATATATTTT.

CDR3 nucleotide sequence: TGCGCCAGCAGTCACACCGGGACAGGCTACGAGCAGTACTTC. As protein: CASSHTGTGYEQYF. The rearrangement joins TRBV5-1 to TRBJ2-7; 8 bases are shared with TRBD1. Germline values: CDR1 SGHRS, CDR2 YFSETQ. The CDR3 covers 14 residues. With 5 bases clipped from V and 3 bases from J, the junction kept 7 bases outside the gene matches.

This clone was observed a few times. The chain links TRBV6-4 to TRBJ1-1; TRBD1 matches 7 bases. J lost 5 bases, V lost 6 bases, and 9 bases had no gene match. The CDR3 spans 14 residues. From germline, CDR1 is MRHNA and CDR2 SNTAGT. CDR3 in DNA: TGTGCCAGCAGCCGAGGGGGCTTGGGGACTGAAGCTTTCTTT. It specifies CASSRGGLGTEAFF.

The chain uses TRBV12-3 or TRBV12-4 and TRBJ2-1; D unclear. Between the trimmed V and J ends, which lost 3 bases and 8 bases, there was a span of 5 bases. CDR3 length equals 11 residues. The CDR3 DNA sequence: TGTGCCAGCAGTTTTCTCGATGAGCAGTTCTTC. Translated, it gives CASSFLDEQFF.

The CDR3 loop is CASSPGQELNTEAFF. The CDR3 DNA reads TGTGCCAGCTCCCCGGGACAGGAGCTGAACACTGAAGCTTTCTTT. V is TRBV18 and J is TRBJ1-1, with 8 nucleotides matching TRBD1. V dropped 6 bases and J dropped 0; count of bases not matched to a gene: 6. The CDR3 runs to 15 residues. CDR1 is KGHSH, CDR2 LQKENI, per germline.

For the CDR3, the DNA is TGCGCCAGCAGCCAATCCCCCGGCAGCGCGCTTGAAAAACTGTTTTTT. It yields the protein CASSQSPGSALEKLFF. V and J are TRBV4-3 and TRBJ1-4; D unclear. CDR1 and CDR2 from the germline V gene are LGHNA and YSLEER. The CDR3 runs 16 residues. Trimming cost V 2 bases and J 7 bases, with 17 bases left between them.